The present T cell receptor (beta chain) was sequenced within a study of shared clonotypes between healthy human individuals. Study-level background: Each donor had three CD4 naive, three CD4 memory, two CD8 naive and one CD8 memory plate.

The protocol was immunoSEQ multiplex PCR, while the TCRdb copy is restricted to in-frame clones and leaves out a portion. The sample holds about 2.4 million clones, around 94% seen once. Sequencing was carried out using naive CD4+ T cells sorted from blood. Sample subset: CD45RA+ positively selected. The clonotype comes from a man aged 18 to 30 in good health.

Here the CDR3 DNA reads TGTGCCAGCAGCCAATTGTGGGATCGCACAGATACGCAGTATTTT. This gives the protein CASSQLWDRTDTQYF. V is TRBV14 and J is TRBJ2-3; D ambiguous. Germline CDR1 and CDR2: SGHDN and FVKESK. Trimming stripped 2 bases from V and 1 base from J, with 10 bases between. The CDR3 sequence is 15 residues long.